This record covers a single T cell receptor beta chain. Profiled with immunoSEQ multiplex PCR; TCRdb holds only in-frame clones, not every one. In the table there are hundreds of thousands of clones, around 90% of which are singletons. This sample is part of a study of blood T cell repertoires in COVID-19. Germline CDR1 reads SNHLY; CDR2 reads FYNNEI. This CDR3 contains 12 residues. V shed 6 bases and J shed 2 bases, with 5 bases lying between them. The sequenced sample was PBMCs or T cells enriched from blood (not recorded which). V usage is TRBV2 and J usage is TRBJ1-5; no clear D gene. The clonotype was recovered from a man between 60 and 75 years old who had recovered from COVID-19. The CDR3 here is CASSSGNQPQHF. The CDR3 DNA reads TGTGCCAGCAGCTCAGGCAATCAGCCCCAGCATTTT.